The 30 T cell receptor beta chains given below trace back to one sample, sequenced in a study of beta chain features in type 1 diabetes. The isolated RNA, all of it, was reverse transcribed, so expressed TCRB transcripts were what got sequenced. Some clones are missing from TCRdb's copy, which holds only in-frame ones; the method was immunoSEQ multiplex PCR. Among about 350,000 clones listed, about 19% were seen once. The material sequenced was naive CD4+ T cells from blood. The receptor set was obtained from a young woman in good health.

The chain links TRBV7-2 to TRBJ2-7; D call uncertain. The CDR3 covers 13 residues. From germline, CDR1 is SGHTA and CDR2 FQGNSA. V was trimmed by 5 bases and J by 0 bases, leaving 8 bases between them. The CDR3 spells CASSAPSSYEQYF. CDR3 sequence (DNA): TGTGCCAGCAGCGCCCCGAGCTCCTACGAGCAGTACTTC.

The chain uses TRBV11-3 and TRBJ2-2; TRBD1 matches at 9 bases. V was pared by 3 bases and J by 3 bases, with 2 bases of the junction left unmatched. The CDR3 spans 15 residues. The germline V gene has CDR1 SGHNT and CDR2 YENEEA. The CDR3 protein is CASSFWTGDTGELFF. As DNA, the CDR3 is TGTGCCAGCAGCTTTTGGACAGGGGACACCGGGGAGCTGTTTTTT.

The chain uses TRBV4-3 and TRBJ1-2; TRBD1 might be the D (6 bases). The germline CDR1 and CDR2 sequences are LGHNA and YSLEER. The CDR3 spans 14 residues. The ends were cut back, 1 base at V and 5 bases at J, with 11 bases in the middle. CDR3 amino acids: CASSQGAQGYGYTF. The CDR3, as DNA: TGCGCCAGCAGCCAAGGGGCACAGGGATATGGCTACACCTTC.

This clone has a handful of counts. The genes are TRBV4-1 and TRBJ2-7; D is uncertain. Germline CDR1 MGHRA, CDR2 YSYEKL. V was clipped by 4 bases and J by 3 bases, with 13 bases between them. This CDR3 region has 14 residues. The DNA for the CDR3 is TGCGCCAGCAGCCCCCTAGGTAGAGGCTACGAGCAGTACTTC. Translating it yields CASSPLGRGYEQYF.

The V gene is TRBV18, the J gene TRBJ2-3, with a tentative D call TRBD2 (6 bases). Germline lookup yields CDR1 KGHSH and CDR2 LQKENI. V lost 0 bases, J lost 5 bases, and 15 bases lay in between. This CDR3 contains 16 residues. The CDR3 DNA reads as TGTGCCAGCTCACCACCGGGACTCGCCGTGCAAGATACGCAGTATTTT. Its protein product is CASSPPGLAVQDTQYF.

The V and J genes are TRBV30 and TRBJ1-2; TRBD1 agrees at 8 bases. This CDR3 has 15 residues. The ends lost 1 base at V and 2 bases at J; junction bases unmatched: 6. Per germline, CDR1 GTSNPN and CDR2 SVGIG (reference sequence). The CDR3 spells CAWSAGGVSNYGYTF. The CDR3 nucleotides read TGTGCCTGGAGTGCAGGGGGCGTTTCGAACTATGGCTACACCTTC.

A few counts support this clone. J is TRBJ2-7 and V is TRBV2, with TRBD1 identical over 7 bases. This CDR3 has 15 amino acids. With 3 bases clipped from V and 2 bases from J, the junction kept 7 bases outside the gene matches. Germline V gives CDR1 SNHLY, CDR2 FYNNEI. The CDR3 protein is CASSDRTGNPYEQYF. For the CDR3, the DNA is TGTGCCAGCAGTGATAGGACAGGCAATCCCTACGAGCAGTACTTC.

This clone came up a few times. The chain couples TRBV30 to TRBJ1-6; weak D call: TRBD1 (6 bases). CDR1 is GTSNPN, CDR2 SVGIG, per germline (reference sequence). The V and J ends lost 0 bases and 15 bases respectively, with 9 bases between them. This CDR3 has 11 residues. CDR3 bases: TGTGCCTGGAGTGTAGGGGGACACCTCCACTTT. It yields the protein CAWSVGGHLHF.

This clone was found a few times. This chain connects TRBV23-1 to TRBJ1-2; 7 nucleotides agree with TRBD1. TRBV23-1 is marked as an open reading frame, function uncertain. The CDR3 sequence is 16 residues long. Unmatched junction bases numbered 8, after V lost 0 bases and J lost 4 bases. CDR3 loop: CASSQSKGGRVYGYTF. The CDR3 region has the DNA TGCGCCAGCAGTCAATCTAAAGGGGGCCGAGTCTATGGCTACACCTTC.

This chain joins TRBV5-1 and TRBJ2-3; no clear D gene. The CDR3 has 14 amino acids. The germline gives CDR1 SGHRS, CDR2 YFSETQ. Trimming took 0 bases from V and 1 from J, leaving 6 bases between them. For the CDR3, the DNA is TGCGCCAGCAGCTTGGCGTCGGGCACAGATACGCAGTATTTT. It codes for CASSLASGTDTQYF.

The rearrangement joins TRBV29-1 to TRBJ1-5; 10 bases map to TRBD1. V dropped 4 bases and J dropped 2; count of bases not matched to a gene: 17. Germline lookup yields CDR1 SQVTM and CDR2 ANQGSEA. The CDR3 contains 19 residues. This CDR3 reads CSVGVVVSGTGEGNQPQHF. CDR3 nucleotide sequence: TGCAGCGTTGGGGTCGTTGTATCAGGGACAGGGGAAGGCAATCAGCCCCAGCATTTT. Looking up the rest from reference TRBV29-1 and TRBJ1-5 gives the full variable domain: SAVISQKPSRDICQRGTSLTIQCQVDSQVTMMFWYRQQPGQSLTLIATANQGSEATYESGFVIDKFPISRPNLTFSTLTVSNMSPEDSSIYLCSVGVVVSGTGEGNQPQHFGDGTRLSIL.

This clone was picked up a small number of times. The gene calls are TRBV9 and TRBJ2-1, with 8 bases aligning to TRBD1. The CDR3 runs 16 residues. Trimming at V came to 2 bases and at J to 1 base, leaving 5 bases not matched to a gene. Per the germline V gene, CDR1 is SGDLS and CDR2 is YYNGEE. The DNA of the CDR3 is TGTGCCAGCAGCGTGGCGACAGGGGCATCCTACAATGAGCAGTTCTTC. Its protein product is CASSVATGASYNEQFF.

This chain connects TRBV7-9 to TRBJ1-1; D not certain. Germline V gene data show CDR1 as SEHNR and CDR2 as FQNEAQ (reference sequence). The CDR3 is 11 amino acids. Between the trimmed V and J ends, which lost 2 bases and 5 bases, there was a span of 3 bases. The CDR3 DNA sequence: TGTGCCAGCAGCTTACAGACTGAAGCTTTCTTT. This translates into CASSLQTEAFF.

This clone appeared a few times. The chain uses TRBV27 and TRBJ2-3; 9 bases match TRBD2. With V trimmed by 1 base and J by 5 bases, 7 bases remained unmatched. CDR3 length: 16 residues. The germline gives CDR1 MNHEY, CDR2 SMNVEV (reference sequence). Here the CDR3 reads CASSLYRGGARDTQYF. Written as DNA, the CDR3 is TGTGCCAGCAGTTTATACCGCGGGGGGGCTAGAGATACGCAGTATTTT.

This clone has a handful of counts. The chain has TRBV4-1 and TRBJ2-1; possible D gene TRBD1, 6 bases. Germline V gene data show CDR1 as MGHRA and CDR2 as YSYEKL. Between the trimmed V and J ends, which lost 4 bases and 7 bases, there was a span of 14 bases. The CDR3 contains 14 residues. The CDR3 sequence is CASSLGKRGNEQFF. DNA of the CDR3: TGCGCCAGCAGCCTCGGGAAGAGGGGGAATGAGCAGTTCTTC.

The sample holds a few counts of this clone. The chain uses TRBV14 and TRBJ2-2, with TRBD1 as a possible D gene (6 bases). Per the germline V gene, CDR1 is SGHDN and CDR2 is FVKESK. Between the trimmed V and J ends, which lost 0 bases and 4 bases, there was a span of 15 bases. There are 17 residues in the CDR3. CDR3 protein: CASSQDWWQGITGELFF. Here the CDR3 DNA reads TGTGCCAGCAGCCAAGATTGGTGGCAGGGGATCACCGGGGAGCTGTTTTTT.

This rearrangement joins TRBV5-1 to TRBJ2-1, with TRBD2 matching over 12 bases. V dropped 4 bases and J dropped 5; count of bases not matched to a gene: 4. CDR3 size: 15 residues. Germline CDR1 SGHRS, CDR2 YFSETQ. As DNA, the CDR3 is TGCGCCAGCAGCCGACTAGCGGGAGAAGACAATGAGCAGTTCTTC. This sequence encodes CASSRLAGEDNEQFF.

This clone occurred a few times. DNA for the CDR3: TGTGCCAGCAGCTTAGAAGAACCTACCTCCGAGCAGTACTTC. Amino acid sequence: CASSLEEPTSEQYF. The V gene is TRBV11-2, the J gene TRBJ2-7; D is undetermined. CDR1 and CDR2 (germline): SGHAT, FQNNGV. The V gene lost 0 bases and the J gene lost 6 bases, with 12 bases spanning the gap. The CDR3 totals 14 residues.

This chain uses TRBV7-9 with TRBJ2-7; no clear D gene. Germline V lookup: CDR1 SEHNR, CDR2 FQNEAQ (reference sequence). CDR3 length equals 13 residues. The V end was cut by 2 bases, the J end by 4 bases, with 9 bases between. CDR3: CASSLLSGYEQYF. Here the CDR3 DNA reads TGTGCCAGCAGCTTATTATCGGGTTACGAGCAGTACTTC. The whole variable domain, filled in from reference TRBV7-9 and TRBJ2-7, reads DTGVSQNPRHKITKRGQNVTFRCDPISEHNRLYWYRQTLGQGPEFLTYFQNEAQLEKSRLLSDRFSAERPKGSFSTLEIQRTEQGDSAMYLCASSLLSGYEQYFGPGTRLTVT.

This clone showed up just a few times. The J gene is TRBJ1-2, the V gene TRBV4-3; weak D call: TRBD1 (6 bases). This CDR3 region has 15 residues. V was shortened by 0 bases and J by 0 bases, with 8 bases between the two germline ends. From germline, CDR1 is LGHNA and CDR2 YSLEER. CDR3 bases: TGCGCCAGCAGCCAAGACGGACAGCCTAACTATGGCTACACCTTC. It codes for CASSQDGQPNYGYTF.

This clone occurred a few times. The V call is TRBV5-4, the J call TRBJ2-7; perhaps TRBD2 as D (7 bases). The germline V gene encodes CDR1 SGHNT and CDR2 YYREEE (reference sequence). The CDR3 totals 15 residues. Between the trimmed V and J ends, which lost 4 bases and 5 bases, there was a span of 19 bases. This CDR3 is CASSPKGGGPHEQYF. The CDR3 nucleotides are TGTGCCAGCAGCCCAAAAGGGGGAGGGCCTCACGAGCAGTACTTC.

CDR3 residues: CASNGPMGRVGEAFF. The CDR3 DNA reads as TGTGCCAGTAATGGCCCTATGGGGCGAGTTGGTGAAGCTTTCTTT. The chain is built from TRBV19 and TRBJ1-1, with D perhaps matching TRBD1 (5 bases). Per germline, CDR1 LNHDA and CDR2 SQIVND (reference sequence). The V gene lost 7 bases and the J gene lost 7 bases, with 22 bases spanning the gap. The CDR3 has 15 amino acids.

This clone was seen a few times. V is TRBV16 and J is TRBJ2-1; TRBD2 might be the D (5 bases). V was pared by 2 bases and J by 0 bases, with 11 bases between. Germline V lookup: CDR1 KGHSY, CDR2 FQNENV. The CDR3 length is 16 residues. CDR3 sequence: CASSQMRARSYNEQFF. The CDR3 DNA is TGTGCCAGCAGCCAAATGAGGGCCCGCTCCTACAATGAGCAGTTCTTC.

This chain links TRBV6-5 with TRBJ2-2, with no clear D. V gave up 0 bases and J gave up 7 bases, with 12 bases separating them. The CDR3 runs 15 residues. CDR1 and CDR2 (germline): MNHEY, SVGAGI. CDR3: CASSYSRLQGGELFF. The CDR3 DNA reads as TGTGCCAGCAGTTACTCCCGACTCCAAGGCGGGGAGCTGTTTTTT.

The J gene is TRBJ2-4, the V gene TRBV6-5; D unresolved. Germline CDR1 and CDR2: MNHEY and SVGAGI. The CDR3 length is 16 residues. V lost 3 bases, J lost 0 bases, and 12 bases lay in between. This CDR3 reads CASSYSQSLAKNIQYF. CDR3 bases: TGTGCCAGCAGTTATTCACAGAGCTTAGCCAAAAACATTCAGTACTTC.

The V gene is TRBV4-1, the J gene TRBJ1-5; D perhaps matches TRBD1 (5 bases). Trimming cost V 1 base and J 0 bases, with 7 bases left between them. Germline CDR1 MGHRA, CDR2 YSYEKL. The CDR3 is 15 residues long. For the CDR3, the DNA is TGCGCCAGCAGCCAAGTGGGACTTAGCAATCAGCCCCAGCATTTT. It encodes CASSQVGLSNQPQHF.

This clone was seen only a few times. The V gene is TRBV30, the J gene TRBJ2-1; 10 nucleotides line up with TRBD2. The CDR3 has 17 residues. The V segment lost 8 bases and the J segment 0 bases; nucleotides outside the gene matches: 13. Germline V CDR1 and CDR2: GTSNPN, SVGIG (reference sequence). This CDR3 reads CAGGASGGESSYNEQFF. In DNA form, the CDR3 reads TGTGCCGGAGGGGCTAGCGGGGGAGAAAGCTCCTACAATGAGCAGTTCTTC. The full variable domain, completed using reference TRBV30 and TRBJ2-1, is SQTIHQWPATLVQPVGSPLSLECTVEGTSNPNLYWYRQAAGRGLQLLFYSVGIGQISSEVPQNLSASRPQDRQFILSSKKLLLSDSGFYLCAGGASGGESSYNEQFFGPGTRLTVL.

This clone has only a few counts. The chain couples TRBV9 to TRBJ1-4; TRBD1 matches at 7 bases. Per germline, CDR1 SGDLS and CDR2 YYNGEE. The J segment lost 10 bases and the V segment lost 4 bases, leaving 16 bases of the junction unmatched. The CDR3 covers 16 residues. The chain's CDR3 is CASSPHRDSDRVKLFF. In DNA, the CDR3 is TGTGCCAGCAGCCCCCACCGGGACAGCGATCGGGTAAAACTGTTTTTT.

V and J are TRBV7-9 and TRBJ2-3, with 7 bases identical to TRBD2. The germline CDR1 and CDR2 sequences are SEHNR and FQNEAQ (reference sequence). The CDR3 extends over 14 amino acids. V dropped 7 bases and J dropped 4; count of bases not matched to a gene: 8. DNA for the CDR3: TGTGCCAGCACCAGCACGGGGGGAGCAGATACGCAGTATTTT. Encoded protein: CASTSTGGADTQYF.

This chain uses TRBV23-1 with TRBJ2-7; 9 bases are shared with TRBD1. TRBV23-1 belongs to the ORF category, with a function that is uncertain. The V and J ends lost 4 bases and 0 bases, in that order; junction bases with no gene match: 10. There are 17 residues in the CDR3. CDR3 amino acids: CASSLLPLTGGSYEQYF. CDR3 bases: TGCGCCAGCAGTCTCCTCCCCCTGACAGGGGGCTCCTACGAGCAGTACTTC.